This entry is about one TCR beta chain. Its antigen is still unknown. Deletions cut 9 bases from V and 7 bases from J, with 19 bases between. This CDR3 contains 13 residues. The V gene's germline CDR1 is SGHDT and CDR2 YYEEEE. This sample was taken from a study of OX40 agonist ivuxolimab in advanced cancers. Overall study: Ivuxolimab is an agonistic anti-OX40 (CD134) antibody, and patients were treated with it. Hepatocellular carcinoma, melanoma, renal cell or head and neck cancer affected the dose-escalation patients. General study results and limits: Also present in some nonresponders was a low level of normalized T-cell clonal expansion.

Generated by immunoSEQ multiplex PCR, the TCRdb table keeps only in-frame clones and is missing some. The sample records almost 85,000 clones, over 85% being singletons. V and J are TRBV5-6 and TRBJ1-1; no clear D gene. The starting material was CD4+ or CD8+ T cells sorted from blood, obtained in a trial of the OX40 agonist ivuxolimab. This TCR derives from an adult with an advanced solid tumor such as melanoma, head and neck, liver or kidney cancer. The CDR3 DNA reads as TGTGCCACCCTACGACTAATGGGAGGTGAAGCTTTCTTT. It specifies CATLRLMGGEAFF. Full variable domain (outside the CDR3, taken from reference TRBV5-6 and TRBJ1-1): DAGVTQSPTHLIKTRGQQVTLRCSPKSGHDTVSWYQQALGQGPQFIFQYYEEEERQRGNFPDRFSGHQFPNYSSELNVNALLLGDSALYLCATLRLMGGEAFFGQGTRLTVV.